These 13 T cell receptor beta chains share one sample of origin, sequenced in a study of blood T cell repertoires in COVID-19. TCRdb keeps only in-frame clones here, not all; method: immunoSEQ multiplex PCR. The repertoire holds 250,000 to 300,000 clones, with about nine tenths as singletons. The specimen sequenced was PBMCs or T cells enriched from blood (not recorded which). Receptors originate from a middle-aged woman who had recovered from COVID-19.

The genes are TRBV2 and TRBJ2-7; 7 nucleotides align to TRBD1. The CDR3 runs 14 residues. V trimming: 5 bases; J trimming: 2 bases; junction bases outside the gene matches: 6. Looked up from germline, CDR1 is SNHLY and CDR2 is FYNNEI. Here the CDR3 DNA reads TGTGCCAGCAGTAGGGAGACAGGGCCCTACGAGCAGTACTTC. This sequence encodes CASSRETGPYEQYF. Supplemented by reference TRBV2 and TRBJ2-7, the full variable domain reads EPEVTQTPSHQVTQMGQEVILRCVPISNHLYFYWYRQILGQKVEFLVSFYNNEISEKSEIFDDQFSVERPDGSNFTLKIRSTKLEDSAMYFCASSRETGPYEQYFGPGTRLTVT.

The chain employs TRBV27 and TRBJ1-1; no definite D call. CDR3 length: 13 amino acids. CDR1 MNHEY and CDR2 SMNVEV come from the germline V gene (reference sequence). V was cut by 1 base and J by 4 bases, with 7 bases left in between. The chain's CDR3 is CASSLLQATEAFF. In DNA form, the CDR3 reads TGTGCCAGCAGTTTATTGCAGGCCACTGAAGCTTTCTTT.

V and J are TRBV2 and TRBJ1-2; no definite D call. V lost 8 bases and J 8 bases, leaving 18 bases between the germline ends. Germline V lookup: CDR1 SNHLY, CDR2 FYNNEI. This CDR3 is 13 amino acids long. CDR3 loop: CASYDQSVSGYTF. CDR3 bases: TGTGCCAGCTACGATCAAAGCGTTTCGGGCTACACCTTC.

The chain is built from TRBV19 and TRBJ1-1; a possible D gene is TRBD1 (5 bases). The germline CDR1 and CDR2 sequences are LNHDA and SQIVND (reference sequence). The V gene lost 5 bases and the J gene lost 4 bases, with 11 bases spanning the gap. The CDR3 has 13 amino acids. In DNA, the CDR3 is TGTGCCAGTAGTCGGCAGGGTACCACTGAAGCTTTCTTT. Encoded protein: CASSRQGTTEAFF.

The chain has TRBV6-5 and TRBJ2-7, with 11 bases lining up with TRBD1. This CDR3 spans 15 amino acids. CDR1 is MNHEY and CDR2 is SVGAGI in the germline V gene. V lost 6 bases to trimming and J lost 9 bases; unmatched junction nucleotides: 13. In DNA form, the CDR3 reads TGTGCCAGCAGGGTTCCAGGACAGGGGGCAGTCGGGCAGTACTTC. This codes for CASRVPGQGAVGQYF.

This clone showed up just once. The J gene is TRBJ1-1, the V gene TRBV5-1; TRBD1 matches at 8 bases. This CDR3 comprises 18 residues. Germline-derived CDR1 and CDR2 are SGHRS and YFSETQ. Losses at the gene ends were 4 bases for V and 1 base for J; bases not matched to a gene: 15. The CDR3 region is CASSRAYPGQATNTEAFF. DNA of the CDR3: TGCGCCAGCAGCCGCGCCTACCCGGGACAGGCGACGAACACTGAAGCTTTCTTT.

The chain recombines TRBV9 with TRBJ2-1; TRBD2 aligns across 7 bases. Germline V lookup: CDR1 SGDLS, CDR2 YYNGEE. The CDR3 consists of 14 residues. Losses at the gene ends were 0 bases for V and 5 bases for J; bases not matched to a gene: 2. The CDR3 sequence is CASSVAGGHNEQFF. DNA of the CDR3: TGTGCCAGCAGCGTAGCGGGGGGACACAATGAGCAGTTCTTC.

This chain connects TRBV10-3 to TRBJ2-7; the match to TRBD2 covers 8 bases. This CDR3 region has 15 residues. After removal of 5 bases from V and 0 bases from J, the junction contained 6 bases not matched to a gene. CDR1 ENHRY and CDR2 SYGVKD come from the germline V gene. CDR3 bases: TGTGCCATCAGTCCCTGGCGGGAGGTCTCCTACGAGCAGTACTTC. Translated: CAISPWREVSYEQYF.

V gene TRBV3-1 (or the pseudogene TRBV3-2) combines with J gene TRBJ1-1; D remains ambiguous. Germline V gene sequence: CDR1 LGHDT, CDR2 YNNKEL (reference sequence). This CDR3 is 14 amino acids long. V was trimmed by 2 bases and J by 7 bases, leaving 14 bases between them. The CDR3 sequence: CASSQWRGSIEAFF. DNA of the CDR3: TGTGCCAGCAGCCAATGGAGAGGATCGATTGAAGCTTTCTTT.

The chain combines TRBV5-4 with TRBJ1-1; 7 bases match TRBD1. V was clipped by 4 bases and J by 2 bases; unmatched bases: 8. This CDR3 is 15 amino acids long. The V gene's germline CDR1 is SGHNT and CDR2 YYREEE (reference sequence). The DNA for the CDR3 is TGTGCCAGCAGCACCTGGGACAGAACTAACACTGAAGCTTTCTTT. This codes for CASSTWDRTNTEAFF.

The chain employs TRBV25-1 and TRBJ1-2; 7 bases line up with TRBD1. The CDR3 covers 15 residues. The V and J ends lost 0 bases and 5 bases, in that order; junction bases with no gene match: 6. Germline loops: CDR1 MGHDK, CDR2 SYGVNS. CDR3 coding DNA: TGTGCCAGCAGTGAATACGACAGGGACGGTTATGGCTACACCTTC. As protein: CASSEYDRDGYGYTF.

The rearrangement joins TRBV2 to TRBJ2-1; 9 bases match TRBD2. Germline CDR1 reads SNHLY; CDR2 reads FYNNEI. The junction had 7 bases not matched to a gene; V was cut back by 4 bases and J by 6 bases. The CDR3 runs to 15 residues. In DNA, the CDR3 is TGTGCCAGCAGTGCCGTTAGCGGGGGTTTCAATGAGCAGTTCTTC. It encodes CASSAVSGGFNEQFF.

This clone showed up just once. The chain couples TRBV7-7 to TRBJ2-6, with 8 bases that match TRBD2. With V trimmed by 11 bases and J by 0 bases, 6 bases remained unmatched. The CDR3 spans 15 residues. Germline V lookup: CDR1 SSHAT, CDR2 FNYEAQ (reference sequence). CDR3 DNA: TGTGCCCTCGGGGGGGGCAACTCTGGGGCCAACGTCCTGACTTTC. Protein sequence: CALGGGNSGANVLTF.